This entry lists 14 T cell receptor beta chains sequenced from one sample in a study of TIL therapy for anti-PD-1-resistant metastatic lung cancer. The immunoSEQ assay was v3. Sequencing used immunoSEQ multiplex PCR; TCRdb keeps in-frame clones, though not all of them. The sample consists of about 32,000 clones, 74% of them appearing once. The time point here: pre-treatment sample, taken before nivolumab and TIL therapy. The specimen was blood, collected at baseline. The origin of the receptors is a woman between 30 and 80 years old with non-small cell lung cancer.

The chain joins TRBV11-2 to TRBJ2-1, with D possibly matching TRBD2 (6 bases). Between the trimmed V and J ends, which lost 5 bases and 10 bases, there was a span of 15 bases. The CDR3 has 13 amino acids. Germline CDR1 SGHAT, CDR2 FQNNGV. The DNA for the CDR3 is TGTGCCAGCAGCACGACGCCCCGGGGGGAGCAGTTCTTC. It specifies CASSTTPRGEQFF.

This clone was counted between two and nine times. The CDR3 nucleotides read TGTGCCTGGCAGGGGGAGGTGGGATCCGGCTACACCTTC. Its translation: CAWQGEVGSGYTF. The V gene is TRBV30, the J gene TRBJ1-2; 7 nucleotides match TRBD1. V lost 5 bases, J lost 8 bases, and 11 bases stayed unmatched. This CDR3 is built from 13 residues. Germline CDR1 GTSNPN, CDR2 SVGIG (reference sequence).

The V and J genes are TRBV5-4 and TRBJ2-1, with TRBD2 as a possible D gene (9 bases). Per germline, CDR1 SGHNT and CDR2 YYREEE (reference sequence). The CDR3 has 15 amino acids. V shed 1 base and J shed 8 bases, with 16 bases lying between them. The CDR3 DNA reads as TGTGCCAGCAGCTTGAGGCTAGCGGGACAGGATGAGCAGTTCTTC. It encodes CASSLRLAGQDEQFF.

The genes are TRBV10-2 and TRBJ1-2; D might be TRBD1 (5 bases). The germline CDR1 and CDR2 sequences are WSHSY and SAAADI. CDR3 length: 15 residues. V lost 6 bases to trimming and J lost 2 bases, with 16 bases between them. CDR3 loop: CASSLGTGWNYGYTF. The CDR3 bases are TGCGCCAGCAGCCTCGGGACGGGTTGGAACTATGGCTACACCTTC.

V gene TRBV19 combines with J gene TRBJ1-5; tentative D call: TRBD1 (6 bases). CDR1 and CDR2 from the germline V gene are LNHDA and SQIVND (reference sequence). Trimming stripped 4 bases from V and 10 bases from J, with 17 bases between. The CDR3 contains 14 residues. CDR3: CASSTDRTGVPQHF. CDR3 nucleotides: TGTGCCAGTAGTACCGACAGGACGGGAGTACCCCAGCATTTT. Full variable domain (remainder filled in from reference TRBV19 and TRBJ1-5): DGGITQSPKYLFRKEGQNVTLSCEQNLNHDAMYWYRQDPGQGLRLIYYSQIVNDFQKGDIAEGYSVSREKKESFPLTVTSAQKNPTAFYLCASSTDRTGVPQHFGDGTRLSIL.

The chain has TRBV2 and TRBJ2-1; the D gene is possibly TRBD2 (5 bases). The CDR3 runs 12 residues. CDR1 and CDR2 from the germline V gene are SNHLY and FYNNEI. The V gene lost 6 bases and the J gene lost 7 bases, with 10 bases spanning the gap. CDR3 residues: CASRGLVNEQFF. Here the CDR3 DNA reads TGTGCCAGCAGAGGACTGGTTAATGAGCAGTTCTTC.

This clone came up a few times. The chain's CDR3 is CASSPPYQPQHF. CDR3 in DNA: TGTGCCAGCTCACCACCGTACCAGCCCCAGCATTTT. V is TRBV18 and J is TRBJ1-5, with D unresolved. Germline V CDR1 and CDR2: KGHSH, LQKENI. Trimming left V 0 bases short and J 7 bases short, with 4 bases between. The CDR3 length is 12 residues.

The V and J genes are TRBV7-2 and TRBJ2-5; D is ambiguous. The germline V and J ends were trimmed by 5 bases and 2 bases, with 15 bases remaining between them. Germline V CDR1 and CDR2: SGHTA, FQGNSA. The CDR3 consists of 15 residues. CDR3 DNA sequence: TGTGCCAGCAGCCCGGTGGTGGGTCCACAAGAGACCCAGTACTTC. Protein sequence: CASSPVVGPQETQYF.

The CDR3 here is CARASSGDYNEQFF. CDR3 bases: TGTGCCCGCGCCTCTAGCGGGGACTACAATGAGCAGTTCTTC. The chain links TRBV30 to TRBJ2-1; 9 nucleotides line up with TRBD2. Germline CDR1 is GTSNPN and CDR2 is SVGIG (reference sequence). V lost 8 bases to trimming and J lost 3 bases; unmatched junction nucleotides: 8. CDR3 length equals 14 residues.

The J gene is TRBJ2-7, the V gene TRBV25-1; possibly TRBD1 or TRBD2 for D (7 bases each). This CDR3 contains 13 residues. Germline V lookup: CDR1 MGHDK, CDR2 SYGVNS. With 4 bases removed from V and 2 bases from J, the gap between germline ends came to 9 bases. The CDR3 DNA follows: TGTGCCAGCAGTGCAGGGGGGGCCTACGAGCAGTACTTC. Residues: CASSAGGAYEQYF.

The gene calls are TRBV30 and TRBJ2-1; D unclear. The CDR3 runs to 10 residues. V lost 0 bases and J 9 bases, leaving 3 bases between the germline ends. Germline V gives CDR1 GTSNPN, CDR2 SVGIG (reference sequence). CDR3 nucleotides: TGTGCCTGGAGTGTAAGTGAGCAGTTCTTC. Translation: CAWSVSEQFF.

The CDR3 protein is CASSQRVGTSGTDTQYF. For the CDR3, the DNA is TGTGCCAGCAGCCAGAGGGTCGGGACTAGCGGCACAGATACGCAGTATTTT. The rearrangement links TRBV11-2 to TRBJ2-3; 10 nucleotides match TRBD2. The CDR3 extends over 17 amino acids. Germline V lookup: CDR1 SGHAT, CDR2 FQNNGV. Trimming took 5 bases from V and 1 from J; bases not matched to a gene: 9.

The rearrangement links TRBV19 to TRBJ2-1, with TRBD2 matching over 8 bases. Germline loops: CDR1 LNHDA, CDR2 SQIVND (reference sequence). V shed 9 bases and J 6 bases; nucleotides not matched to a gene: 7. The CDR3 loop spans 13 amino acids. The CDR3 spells CASGLAGGNEQFF. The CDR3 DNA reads TGTGCCAGCGGACTAGCCGGGGGCAATGAGCAGTTCTTC. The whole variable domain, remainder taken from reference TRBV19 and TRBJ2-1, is DGGITQSPKYLFRKEGQNVTLSCEQNLNHDAMYWYRQDPGQGLRLIYYSQIVNDFQKGDIAEGYSVSREKKESFPLTVTSAQKNPTAFYLCASGLAGGNEQFFGPGTRLTVL.

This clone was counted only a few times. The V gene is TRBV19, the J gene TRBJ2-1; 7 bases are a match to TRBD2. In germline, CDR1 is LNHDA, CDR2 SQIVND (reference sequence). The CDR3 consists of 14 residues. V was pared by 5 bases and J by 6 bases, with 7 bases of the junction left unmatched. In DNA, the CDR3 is TGTGCCAGTAGTGTCATTAGCGGGCGCAATGAGCAGTTCTTC. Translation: CASSVISGRNEQFF.